This is a list of T cell receptor beta chains from one sample in a study of blood T cell repertoires in COVID-19. Method: immunoSEQ multiplex PCR; TCRdb's copy keeps in-frame clones and lacks some. The sample yields some 150,000 clones, around 84% seen once. Sequencing used peripheral blood. The receptors shown here come from a man between 40 and 49 years old with acute or convalescent COVID-19. Each CDR3 is given with its conserved first and last residue. D genes are given only for firm matches.

D gene: TRBD2
V gene: TRBV9
J gene: TRBJ2-5
CDR3 protein: CASSVASGGLKETQYF

D gene: TRBD1
V gene: TRBV5-1
J gene: TRBJ1-1
CDR3 protein: CASSRTGETRPMNTEAFF

D gene: NA
V gene: TRBV3-1/TRBV3-2
J gene: TRBJ1-6
CDR3 protein: CASSQAVGGNSPLHF

D gene: NA
V gene: TRBV5-1
J gene: TRBJ2-3
CDR3 protein: CASSLGGDTQYF

D gene: TRBD1
V gene: TRBV15
J gene: TRBJ1-2
CDR3 protein: CATSSPGTGANYGYTF

D gene: NA
V gene: TRBV6-6
J gene: TRBJ2-2
CDR3 protein: CASSYPTEGVPGELFF

D gene: TRBD1
V gene: TRBV7-9
J gene: TRBJ1-4
CDR3 protein: CASSLTQGAREKLFF

D gene: TRBD1
V gene: TRBV3-1/TRBV3-2
J gene: TRBJ2-2
CDR3 protein: CASSQEGRGRLPGTGELFF

D gene: NA
V gene: TRBV27
J gene: TRBJ2-5
CDR3 protein: CASSLRRPYQETQYF

D gene: NA
V gene: TRBV11-1
J gene: TRBJ2-7
CDR3 protein: CASSSADYEQYF

D gene: NA
V gene: TRBV6-1
J gene: TRBJ1-1
CDR3 protein: CASSEVGRGTEAFF

D gene: NA
V gene: TRBV6-1
J gene: TRBJ1-2
CDR3 protein: CASSEAGDPLGYTF

D gene: TRBD2
V gene: TRBV15
J gene: TRBJ2-5
CDR3 protein: CATSRDRAGGRETQYF